This entry lists 30 T cell receptor beta chains sequenced from one sample in a study of response to subunit inactivated influenza vaccine. TCRdb reprocessed the RT-PCR reads with MiXCR, giving one entry per CDR3 protein. The sample consists of roughly 700,000 distinct CDR3 sequences, approximately 15% of them appearing once. The source was PBMCs from blood, collected around 14 days before vaccination. These TCRs come from a man aged 50 to 60 who received an inactivated influenza vaccine.

J is TRBJ2-3 and V is TRBV12-3 or TRBV12-4, with 9 nucleotides matching TRBD1. The CDR3 contains 20 residues. After removal of 1 base from V and 0 bases from J, the junction contained 14 bases not matched to a gene. CDR3 sequence reads: CASSLGPTGQGVLSTDTQYF. CDR3 in DNA: TGTGCCAGCAGTTTAGGACCGACGGGACAGGGAGTCTTGAGCACAGATACGCAGTATTTT.

The genes are TRBV9 and TRBJ2-1, with D perhaps being TRBD1 or TRBD2 (5 bases each). The CDR3 loop spans 15 amino acids. The V gene lost 4 bases and the J gene lost 7 bases, with 18 bases spanning the gap. The germline gives CDR1 SGDLS, CDR2 YYNGEE. CDR3 in DNA: TGTGCCAGCAGCAACCGGGACCCAAAGAGGAATGAGCAGTTCTTC. Protein product: CASSNRDPKRNEQFF.

The rearrangement joins TRBV9 to TRBJ1-2; D is perhaps TRBD1 (6 bases). Trimming removed 8 bases from V and 4 bases from J, with 18 bases in between. CDR3 length: 14 amino acids. CDR1 SGDLS and CDR2 YYNGEE come from the germline V gene. The CDR3 bases are TGTGCCAGTGAGGGGGAAAATGGGGGCTATGGCTACACCTTC. This sequence encodes CASEGENGGYGYTF.

The J gene is TRBJ2-3, the V gene TRBV12-3 or TRBV12-4; D gene uncertain. Trimming cost V 3 bases and J 1 base, with 8 bases left between them. CDR3 length: 14 residues. The CDR3 reads CASSLVEGTDTQYF. The CDR3 nucleotides read TGTGCCAGCAGTTTGGTTGAGGGCACAGATACGCAGTATTTT.

This clonotype was found a few times. The chain carries TRBV7-8 and TRBJ2-5; D is uncertain. Deletions cut 1 base from V and 2 bases from J, with 17 bases between. CDR1 and CDR2 (germline): SGHVS, FQNEAQ. The CDR3 contains 17 residues. Written as DNA, the CDR3 is TGTGCCAGCAGCTTAGAGGGATCCCCGGAAAGGCAAGAGACCCAGTACTTC. Protein product: CASSLEGSPERQETQYF.

This chain connects TRBV5-1 to TRBJ2-5; a weak D match, TRBD1 (6 bases). Trimming removed 4 bases from V and 9 bases from J, with 22 bases in between. CDR1 and CDR2 from the germline V gene are SGHRS and YFSETQ. The CDR3 totals 15 residues. The CDR3 here is CASSRIRTVQGAQYF. CDR3 nucleotide sequence: TGCGCCAGCAGCCGTATTCGGACAGTGCAAGGGGCCCAGTACTTC.

V gene TRBV3-1 combines with J gene TRBJ2-2, with D possibly TRBD2 on 6 matching bases. Trimming took off 4 bases at V and 7 bases at J, with 13 bases between the two ends. The CDR3 is made up of 14 amino acids. Germline V CDR1 and CDR2: LGHDT, YNNKEL (reference sequence). CDR3: CASSPGGSGGELFF. The CDR3 DNA is TGTGCCAGCAGCCCCGGTGGTAGCGGCGGGGAGCTGTTTTTT.

This clonotype was recorded many times. The chain joins TRBV27 to TRBJ2-7, with TRBD2 identical over 9 bases. Trimming removed 3 bases from V and 0 bases from J; junction bases left unmatched: 9. Per germline, CDR1 MNHEY and CDR2 SMNVEV (reference sequence). The CDR3 extends over 17 amino acids. The CDR3: CASSLKSGRWSSYEQYF. The DNA for the CDR3 is TGTGCCAGCAGTTTGAAAAGCGGGAGGTGGAGCTCCTACGAGCAGTACTTC.

The CDR3 protein is CASTEKSGRRVHEQFF. CDR3 sequence (DNA): TGCGCCAGCACCGAAAAATCGGGCAGGCGGGTCCATGAGCAGTTCTTC. The rearrangement joins TRBV23-1 to TRBJ2-1, with TRBD2 as a possible D gene (5 bases). TRBV23-1 is filed as an ORF, its function uncertain. The CDR3 is made up of 16 amino acids. Trimming cost V 7 bases and J 8 bases, with 24 bases left between them.

The V call is TRBV28, the J call TRBJ2-7, with D perhaps assigned TRBD1 or TRBD2 (5 bases each). The CDR3 has 16 residues. V lost 3 bases and J lost 3, with 18 bases in between. From germline, CDR1 is MDHEN and CDR2 SYDVKM. The DNA of the CDR3 is TGTGCCAGCAGTTTTCGGGTATCGGGGCCCTACTACGAGCAGTACTTC. Protein sequence: CASSFRVSGPYYEQYF.

The chain recombines TRBV7-9 with TRBJ2-7, with no clear D. This CDR3 has 13 residues. The ends were cut back, 0 bases at V and 6 bases at J, with 9 bases in the middle. Germline CDR1 is SEHNR and CDR2 is FQNEAQ (reference sequence). CDR3 sequence (DNA): TGTGCCAGCAGCTTAGCGAGGTCAATCGAGCAGTACTTC. Protein product: CASSLARSIEQYF.

The chain is built from TRBV20-1 and TRBJ2-3; the D gene could be TRBD1 or TRBD2 (5 bases each). Trimming took off 5 bases at V and 4 bases at J, with 16 bases between the two ends. CDR1 DFQATT and CDR2 SNEGSKA come from the germline V gene (reference sequence). The CDR3 length is 14 residues. The CDR3 spells CSAWLTGRADTQYF. The DNA of the CDR3 is TGCAGTGCTTGGCTCACGGGACGGGCAGATACGCAGTATTTT.

The chain has TRBV6-1 and TRBJ2-3, with TRBD2 matching 12 bases. CDR1 is MNHNS and CDR2 is SASEGT in the germline V gene. CDR3 size: 17 residues. The V segment lost 2 bases and the J segment 4 bases; nucleotides outside the gene matches: 7. The CDR3: CASSERASGRAPDTQYF. The CDR3 coding sequence is TGTGCCAGCAGTGAACGGGCTAGCGGGAGGGCCCCAGATACGCAGTATTTT.

The sample holds a few counts of this clonotype. V usage is TRBV2 and J usage is TRBJ2-3; TRBD2 matches 13 bases. Germline V CDR1 and CDR2: SNHLY, FYNNEI. The CDR3 loop spans 15 amino acids. The junction had 5 bases not matched to a gene; V was cut back by 5 bases and J by 6 bases. The CDR3 loop is CASSLSGLAGDTQYF. The DNA for the CDR3 is TGTGCCAGCAGTCTATCGGGACTAGCGGGGGATACGCAGTATTTT.

V is TRBV7-9 and J is TRBJ2-7; D may be TRBD2 (8 bases). CDR3 length equals 15 residues. V dropped 6 bases and J dropped 5 bases, with 20 bases sitting between them. Germline V gene sequence: CDR1 SEHNR, CDR2 FQNEAQ (reference sequence). In DNA form, the CDR3 reads TGTGCCAGCAGTCCGCGGGGGGACAGTAGGGACGAGCAGTACTTC. The encoded protein is CASSPRGDSRDEQYF.

This clonotype showed up just a few times. The chain couples TRBV10-3 to TRBJ2-2, with 7 bases fitting TRBD2. V was pared by 0 bases and J by 4 bases, with 5 bases of the junction left unmatched. There are 16 residues in the CDR3. The germline CDR1 and CDR2 sequences are ENHRY and SYGVKD. The CDR3 loop is CAISESVGGITGELFF. The CDR3 nucleotides read TGTGCCATCAGTGAGTCTGTGGGGGGGATCACCGGGGAGCTGTTTTTT.

The V call is TRBV19, the J call TRBJ2-1; 11 bases match TRBD2. The CDR3 length is 14 residues. V shed 7 bases, J shed 10 bases, and the junction held 9 bases outside the gene matches. Germline-derived CDR1 and CDR2 are LNHDA and SQIVND (reference sequence). As DNA, the CDR3 is TGTGCCAGTACCCCACTAGCGGGGGCCGTCGAGCAGTTCTTC. It codes for CASTPLAGAVEQFF. Together with reference TRBV19 and TRBJ2-1, the CDR3 gives the full variable domain: DGGITQSPKYLFRKEGQNVTLSCEQNLNHDAMYWYRQDPGQGLRLIYYSQIVNDFQKGDIAEGYSVSREKKESFPLTVTSAQKNPTAFYLCASTPLAGAVEQFFGPGTRLTVL.

The chain combines TRBV6-5 with TRBJ2-7; 9 bases fit TRBD1. The CDR3 has 12 amino acids. Germline lookup yields CDR1 MNHEY and CDR2 SVGAGI. Trimming cost V 6 bases and J 6 bases; bases outside gene matches: 3. The DNA of the CDR3 is TGTGCCAGCAGAAAGACAGGGGGCGAGCAGTACTTC. This sequence encodes CASRKTGGEQYF.

This clonotype was seen a few times. The chain combines TRBV3-1 with TRBJ1-5; 9 nucleotides agree with TRBD1. The CDR3 spans 14 residues. V trimming: 4 bases; J trimming: 6 bases; junction bases outside the gene matches: 4. Germline V gene lookup returns CDR1 LGHDT and CDR2 YNNKEL (reference sequence). In nucleotides, the CDR3 is TGTGCCAGCAGCCCCCGGGACAGGGCTCAGCCCCAGCATTTT. It specifies CASSPRDRAQPQHF.

This clonotype was seen a handful of times. The chain links TRBV9 to TRBJ2-1, with D uncertain. V dropped 0 bases and J dropped 3 bases, with 13 bases sitting between them. Germline CDR1 is SGDLS and CDR2 is YYNGEE. The CDR3 runs 16 residues. The CDR3 DNA follows: TGTGCCAGCAGCGTAGCAGAAGCATTCTTCTACAATGAGCAGTTCTTC. Protein product: CASSVAEAFFYNEQFF.

The J gene is TRBJ2-1, the V gene TRBV6-5; D is unresolved. Trimming stripped 0 bases from V and 13 bases from J, with 13 bases between. CDR1 and CDR2 (germline): MNHEY, SVGAGI. CDR3 length: 13 residues. DNA of the CDR3: TGTGCCAGCAGTTACTCGAAGTGGAGCCACCAGTTCTTC. It codes for CASSYSKWSHQFF.

This clonotype has only a few counts. V and J are TRBV27 and TRBJ2-1; 8 bases agree with TRBD2. The CDR3 extends over 15 amino acids. Trimming at V came to 8 bases and at J to 6 bases, leaving 12 bases not matched to a gene. From germline, CDR1 is MNHEY and CDR2 SMNVEV (reference sequence). Written as DNA, the CDR3 is TGTGCCAGCTCCTACCCCGGGCTAGCGGGCAATGAGCAGTTCTTC. Its protein product is CASSYPGLAGNEQFF.

The chain recombines TRBV12-3 or TRBV12-4 with TRBJ1-5; D remains unclear. The CDR3 has 13 residues. V lost 3 bases and J 5 bases, leaving 8 bases between the germline ends. The CDR3 coding sequence is TGTGCCAGCAGTTTGGTCTGGGATCAGCCCCAGCATTTT. Its translation is CASSLVWDQPQHF.

The chain joins TRBV29-1 to TRBJ2-3; 12 bases agree with TRBD2. Germline lookup yields CDR1 SQVTM and CDR2 ANQGSEA. V was clipped by 3 bases and J by 5 bases; unmatched bases: 6. This CDR3 spans 15 amino acids. The CDR3 DNA sequence: TGCAGCGTTGACGCTAGCGGGAGGGCCCAAGATACGCAGTATTTT. Its translation is CSVDASGRAQDTQYF.

V is TRBV20-1 and J is TRBJ2-3, with D maybe TRBD2 (6 bases). Germline CDR1 is DFQATT and CDR2 is SNEGSKA (reference sequence). The CDR3 totals 13 residues. Trimming shortened V by 4 bases and J by 4 bases, and 12 bases separated the two germline ends. This CDR3 reads CSATGREADTQYF. As DNA, the CDR3 is TGCAGTGCTACGGGCAGGGAGGCAGATACGCAGTATTTT.

This clonotype was recorded a few times. This sequence joins TRBV14 and TRBJ2-1, with D tentatively TRBD2 (6 bases). The CDR3 covers 19 residues. V lost 0 bases and J 3 bases, leaving 21 bases between the germline ends. Germline CDR1 is SGHDN and CDR2 is FVKESK. The CDR3 sequence is CASSQDGGEAGWGYNEQFF. CDR3 nucleotides: TGTGCCAGCAGCCAAGATGGTGGGGAGGCGGGATGGGGCTACAATGAGCAGTTCTTC.

This clonotype was detected ten times or more. This rearrangement joins TRBV6-5 to TRBJ2-3, with 9 bases fitting TRBD2. Unmatched junction bases numbered 6, after V lost 5 bases and J lost 0 bases. Germline V CDR1 and CDR2: MNHEY, SVGAGI. The CDR3 has 16 residues. The CDR3 loop is CASSNLAGVSTDTQYF. In DNA form, the CDR3 reads TGTGCCAGCAGTAACTTAGCGGGAGTAAGCACAGATACGCAGTATTTT.

This clonotype was detected only a few times. The chain recombines TRBV2 with TRBJ1-5; unclear D gene. Germline V gives CDR1 SNHLY, CDR2 FYNNEI. Trimming took off 4 bases at V and 10 bases at J, with 14 bases between the two ends. CDR3 length: 13 residues. The CDR3 spells CASSGEITHPQHF. Written as DNA, the CDR3 is TGTGCCAGCAGTGGGGAGATCACGCACCCCCAGCATTTT.

The J gene is TRBJ2-2, the V gene TRBV12-3 or TRBV12-4; tentative D call: TRBD2 (6 bases). This CDR3 region has 17 residues. The V gene lost 2 bases and the J gene lost 6 bases, with 19 bases spanning the gap. The CDR3 sequence: CASSLTSGLGEAGELFF. DNA for the CDR3: TGTGCCAGCAGTTTAACATCAGGGCTCGGGGAGGCCGGGGAGCTGTTTTTT.

This clonotype has more than one count but fewer than ten. The chain has TRBV9 and TRBJ2-3; no clear D. The V gene lost 0 bases and the J gene lost 0 bases, with 8 bases spanning the gap. Germline CDR1 is SGDLS and CDR2 is YYNGEE. CDR3 size: 15 residues. The CDR3 protein is CASSVVAASTDTQYF. DNA for the CDR3: TGTGCCAGCAGCGTAGTCGCCGCGAGCACAGATACGCAGTATTTT.